These 7 T cell receptor beta chains were sequenced from one sample in a study of blood T cell repertoires in COVID-19 (dated by TCRdb to the early 2020s). Libraries were made using the immunoSEQ multiplex PCR assay. The table was pulled from immuneACCESS by TCRdb, which kept in-frame rearrangements only. Such tables lose some clones; where checked, under half of the loss comes from unresolved V genes, and the rest has no known cause. The table for this sample lists some 250,000 clones; 80% to 85% of them were counted only once. The ten largest clonotypes hold less than 5.5% of the sample. Sequenced: peripheral blood. Receptors originate from a man aged 50-60 years with active or convalescent COVID-19.

The chain carries TRBV29-1 and TRBJ1-5; 7 positions match TRBD1. The CDR3 is 12 amino acids. After removal of 7 bases from V and 4 bases from J, the junction contained 4 bases not matched to a gene. Germline CDR1 and CDR2: SQVTM and ANQGSEA. The CDR3 DNA reads as TGCAGCGCCGGGACAGAGAATCAGCCCCAGCATTTT. Translated: CSAGTENQPQHF.

This chain uses TRBV6-5 with TRBJ1-1; 7 bases line up with TRBD1. V lost 6 bases to trimming and J lost 0 bases; unmatched junction nucleotides: 4. CDR3 length: 14 residues. Germline values: CDR1 MNHEY, CDR2 SVGAGI. CDR3 in DNA: TGTGCCAGCAGCTCGGGACAGATGAACACTGAAGCTTTCTTT. Translating it yields CASSSGQMNTEAFF.

V usage is TRBV6-2 or TRBV6-3 and J usage is TRBJ1-1; 7 positions match TRBD1. J was trimmed by 7 bases and V by 1 base; bases with no gene match: 3. The germline V gene encodes CDR1 MNHEY and CDR2 SVGEGT. The CDR3 extends over 13 amino acids. The CDR3 reads CASSYFDRVEAFF. The DNA of the CDR3 is TGTGCCAGCAGTTACTTCGACAGGGTTGAAGCTTTCTTT.

The V call is TRBV10-2, the J call TRBJ2-2; D is perhaps TRBD2 (5 bases). The CDR3 consists of 14 residues. CDR1 and CDR2 (germline): WSHSY, SAAADI. Trimming took off 6 bases at V and 1 base at J, with 9 bases between the two ends. CDR3 in DNA: TGCGCCAGCAGCCCCGGGGAGAACACCGGGGAGCTGTTTTTT. Encoded protein: CASSPGENTGELFF.

The chain uses TRBV28 and TRBJ1-5; 7 bases are shared with TRBD1. The CDR3 is 14 residues long. Germline loops: CDR1 MDHEN, CDR2 SYDVKM. V gave up 7 bases and J gave up 4 bases; unmatched junction bases: 7. CDR3 loop: CASIGTVGNQPQHF. CDR3 bases: TGTGCCAGCATCGGGACAGTAGGGAATCAGCCCCAGCATTTT.

The chain has TRBV7-9 and TRBJ1-1, with D perhaps matching TRBD1 (5 bases). Trimming removed 4 bases from V and 1 base from J, with 7 bases in between. This CDR3 has 13 amino acids. In germline, CDR1 is SEHNR, CDR2 FQNEAQ (reference sequence). CDR3 loop: CASSSTENTEAFF. The CDR3, as DNA: TGTGCCAGCAGCTCGACAGAGAACACTGAAGCTTTCTTT.

This chain links TRBV28 with TRBJ2-2; tentatively, D is TRBD1 (5 bases). The CDR3 is 15 amino acids. V gave up 3 bases and J gave up 2 bases, with 10 bases separating them. From germline, CDR1 is MDHEN and CDR2 SYDVKM. CDR3 in DNA: TGTGCCAGCAGTTTGCGACAGCTCAACACCGGGGAGCTGTTTTTT. It encodes CASSLRQLNTGELFF.